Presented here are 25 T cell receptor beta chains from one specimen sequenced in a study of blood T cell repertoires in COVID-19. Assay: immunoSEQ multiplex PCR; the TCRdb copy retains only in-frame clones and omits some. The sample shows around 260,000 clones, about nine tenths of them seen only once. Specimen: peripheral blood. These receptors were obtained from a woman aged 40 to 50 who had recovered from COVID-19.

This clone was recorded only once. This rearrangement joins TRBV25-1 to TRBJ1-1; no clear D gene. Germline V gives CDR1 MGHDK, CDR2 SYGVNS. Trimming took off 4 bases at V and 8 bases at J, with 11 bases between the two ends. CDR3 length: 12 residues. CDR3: CASSGYAGEAFF. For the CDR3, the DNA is TGTGCCAGCAGTGGATACGCCGGGGAAGCTTTCTTT. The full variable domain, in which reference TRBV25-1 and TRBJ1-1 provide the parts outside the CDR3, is EADIYQTPRYLVIGTGKKITLECSQTMGHDKMYWYQQDPGMELHLIHYSYGVNSTEKGDLSSESTVSRIRTEHFPLTLESARPSHTSQYLCASSGYAGEAFFGQGTRLTVV.

The CDR3 reads CASNSGGANTGELFF. The CDR3 coding sequence is TGCGCCAGCAATAGCGGGGGGGCGAACACCGGGGAGCTGTTTTTT. The chain couples TRBV10-1 to TRBJ2-2, with 11 bases that match TRBD2. The germline CDR1 and CDR2 sequences are WNHNN and SYGVQD (reference sequence). The CDR3 has 15 amino acids. J gave up 0 bases and V 7 bases, and 1 base lay outside the gene matches.

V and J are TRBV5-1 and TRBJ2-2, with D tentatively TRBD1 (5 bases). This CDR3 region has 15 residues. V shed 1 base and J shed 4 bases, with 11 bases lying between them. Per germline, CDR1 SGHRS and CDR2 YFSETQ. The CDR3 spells CASSLTGFSTGELFF. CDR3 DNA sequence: TGCGCCAGCAGCTTGACAGGTTTTTCCACCGGGGAGCTGTTTTTT.

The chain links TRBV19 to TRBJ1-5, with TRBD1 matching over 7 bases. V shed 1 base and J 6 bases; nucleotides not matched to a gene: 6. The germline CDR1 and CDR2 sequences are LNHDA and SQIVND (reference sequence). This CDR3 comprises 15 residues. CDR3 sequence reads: CASSIGPTGSQPQHF. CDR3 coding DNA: TGTGCCAGTAGTATAGGCCCGACAGGGTCTCAGCCCCAGCATTTT.

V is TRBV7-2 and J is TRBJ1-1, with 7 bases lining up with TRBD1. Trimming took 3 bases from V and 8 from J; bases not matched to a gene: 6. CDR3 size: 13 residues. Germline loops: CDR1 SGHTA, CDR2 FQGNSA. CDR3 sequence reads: CASSFDREREAFF. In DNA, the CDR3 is TGTGCCAGCAGCTTTGACAGGGAGCGGGAAGCTTTCTTT.

The CDR3 sequence is CASSPNTDTQYF. The CDR3, as DNA: TGTGCCAGCAGCCCCAACACAGATACGCAGTATTTT. The chain couples TRBV9 to TRBJ2-3; D unclear. Germline CDR1 and CDR2: SGDLS and YYNGEE. This CDR3 comprises 12 residues. V was clipped by 4 bases and J by 2 bases, with 5 bases between them.

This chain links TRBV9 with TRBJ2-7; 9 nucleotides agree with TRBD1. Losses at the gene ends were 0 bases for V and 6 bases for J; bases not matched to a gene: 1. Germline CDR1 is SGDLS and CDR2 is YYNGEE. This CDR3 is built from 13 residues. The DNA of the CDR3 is TGTGCCAGCAGCGTAGGGGGACAGGGCGAGCAGTACTTC. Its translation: CASSVGGQGEQYF.

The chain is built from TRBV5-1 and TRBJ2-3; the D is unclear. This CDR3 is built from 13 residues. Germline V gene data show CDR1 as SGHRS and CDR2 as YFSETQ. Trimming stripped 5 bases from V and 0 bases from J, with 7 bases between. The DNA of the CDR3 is TGCGCCAGCAGTCCACTTAGCACAGATACGCAGTATTTT. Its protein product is CASSPLSTDTQYF.

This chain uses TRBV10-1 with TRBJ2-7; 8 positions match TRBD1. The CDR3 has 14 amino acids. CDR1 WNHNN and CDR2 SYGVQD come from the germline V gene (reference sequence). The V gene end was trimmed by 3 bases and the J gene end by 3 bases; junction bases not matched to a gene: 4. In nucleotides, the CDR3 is TGCGCCAGCAGTGATGGGACAGGTAACTACGAGCAGTACTTC. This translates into CASSDGTGNYEQYF.

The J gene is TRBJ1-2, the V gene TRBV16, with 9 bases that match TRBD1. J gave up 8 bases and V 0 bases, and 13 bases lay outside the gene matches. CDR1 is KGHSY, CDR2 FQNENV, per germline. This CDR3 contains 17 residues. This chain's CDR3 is CASSQSKGTGRGSGYTF. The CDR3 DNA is TGTGCCAGCAGCCAATCGAAGGGGACAGGGCGCGGTTCGGGCTACACCTTC.

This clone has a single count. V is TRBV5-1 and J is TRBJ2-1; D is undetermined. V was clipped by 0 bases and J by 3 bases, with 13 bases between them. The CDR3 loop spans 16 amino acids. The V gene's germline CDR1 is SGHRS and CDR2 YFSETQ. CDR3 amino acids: CASSLETMQDYNEQFF. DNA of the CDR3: TGCGCCAGCAGCTTGGAGACGATGCAGGACTACAATGAGCAGTTCTTC. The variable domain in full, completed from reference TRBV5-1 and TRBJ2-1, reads KAGVTQTPRYLIKTRGQQVTLSCSPISGHRSVSWYQQTPGQGLQFLFEYFSETQRNKGNFPGRFSGRQFSNSRSEMNVSTLELGDSALYLCASSLETMQDYNEQFFGPGTRLTVL.

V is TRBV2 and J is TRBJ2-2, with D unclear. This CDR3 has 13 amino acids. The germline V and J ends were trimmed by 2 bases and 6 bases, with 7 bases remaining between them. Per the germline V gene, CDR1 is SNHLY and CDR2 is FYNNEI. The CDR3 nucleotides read TGTGCCAGCAGTGAATTTCCAGCCGGGGAGCTGTTTTTT. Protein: CASSEFPAGELFF.

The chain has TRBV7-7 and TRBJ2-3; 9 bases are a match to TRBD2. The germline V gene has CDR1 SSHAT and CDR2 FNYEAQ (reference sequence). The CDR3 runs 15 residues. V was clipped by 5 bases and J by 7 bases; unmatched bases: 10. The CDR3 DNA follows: TGTGCCAGCAGCCCCGGGGTAGCGGGGGCAAATACGCAGTATTTT. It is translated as CASSPGVAGANTQYF.

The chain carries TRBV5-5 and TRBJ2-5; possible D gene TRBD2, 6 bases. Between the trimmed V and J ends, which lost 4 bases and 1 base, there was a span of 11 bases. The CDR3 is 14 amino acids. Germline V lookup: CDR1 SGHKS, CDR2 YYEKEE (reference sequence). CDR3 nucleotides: TGTGCCAGCAGCAGACGCGGGGTCCAAGAGACCCAGTACTTC. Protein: CASSRRGVQETQYF. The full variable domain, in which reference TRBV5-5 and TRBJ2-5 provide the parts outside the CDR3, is DAGVTQSPTHLIKTRGQQVTLRCSPISGHKSVSWYQQVLGQGPQFIFQYYEKEERGRGNFPDRFSARQFPNYSSELNVNALLLGDSALYLCASSRRGVQETQYFGPGTRLLVL.

CDR3 nucleotide sequence: TGTGCCAGCAGCCAAGATGACAGGTATGAGCAGTTCTTC. It is translated as CASSQDDRYEQFF. The genes are TRBV3-1 (or the pseudogene TRBV3-2) and TRBJ2-1; D is perhaps TRBD1 (6 bases). The V gene's germline CDR1 is LGHDT and CDR2 YNNKEL (reference sequence). CDR3 length equals 13 residues. Between the trimmed V and J ends, which lost 0 bases and 8 bases, there was a span of 8 bases.

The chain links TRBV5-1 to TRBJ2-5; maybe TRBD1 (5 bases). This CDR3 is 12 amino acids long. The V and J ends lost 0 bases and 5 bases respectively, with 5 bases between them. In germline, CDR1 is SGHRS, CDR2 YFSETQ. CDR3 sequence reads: CASSLEGETQYF. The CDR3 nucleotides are TGCGCCAGCAGCTTGGAGGGGGAGACCCAGTACTTC. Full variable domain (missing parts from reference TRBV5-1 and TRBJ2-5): KAGVTQTPRYLIKTRGQQVTLSCSPISGHRSVSWYQQTPGQGLQFLFEYFSETQRNKGNFPGRFSGRQFSNSRSEMNVSTLELGDSALYLCASSLEGETQYFGPGTRLLVL.

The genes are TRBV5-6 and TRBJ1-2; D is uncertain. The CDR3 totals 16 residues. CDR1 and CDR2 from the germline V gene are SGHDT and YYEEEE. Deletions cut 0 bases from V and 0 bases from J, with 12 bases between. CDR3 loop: CASSLASTYSNYGYTF. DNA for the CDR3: TGTGCCAGCAGCTTGGCGAGTACCTACTCTAACTATGGCTACACCTTC.

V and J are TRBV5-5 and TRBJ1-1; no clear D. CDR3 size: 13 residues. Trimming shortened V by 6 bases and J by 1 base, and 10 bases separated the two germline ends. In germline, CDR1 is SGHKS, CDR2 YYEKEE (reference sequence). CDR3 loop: CASTRTANTEAFF. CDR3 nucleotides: TGTGCCAGCACCAGAACAGCGAACACTGAAGCTTTCTTT.

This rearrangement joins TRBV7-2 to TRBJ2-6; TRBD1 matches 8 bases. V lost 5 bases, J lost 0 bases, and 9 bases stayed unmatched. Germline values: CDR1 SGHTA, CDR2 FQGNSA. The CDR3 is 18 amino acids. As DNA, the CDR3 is TGTGCCAGCAGCCCCACCCGGGACAGGCACTCTGGGGCCAACGTCCTGACTTTC. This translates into CASSPTRDRHSGANVLTF.

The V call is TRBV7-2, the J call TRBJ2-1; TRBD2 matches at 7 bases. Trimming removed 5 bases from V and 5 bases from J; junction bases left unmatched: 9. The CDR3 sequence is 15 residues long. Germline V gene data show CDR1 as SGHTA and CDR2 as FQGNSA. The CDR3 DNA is TGTGCCAGCAGCCGGGGGGTAGCGCGGAACAATGAGCAGTTCTTC. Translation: CASSRGVARNNEQFF.

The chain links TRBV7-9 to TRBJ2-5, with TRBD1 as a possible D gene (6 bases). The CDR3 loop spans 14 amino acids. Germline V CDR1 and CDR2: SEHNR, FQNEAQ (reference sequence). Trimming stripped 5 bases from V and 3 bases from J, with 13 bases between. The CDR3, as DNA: TGTGCCAGCAGCCCCATCAGGGGTGAAGAGACCCAGTACTTC. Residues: CASSPIRGEETQYF.

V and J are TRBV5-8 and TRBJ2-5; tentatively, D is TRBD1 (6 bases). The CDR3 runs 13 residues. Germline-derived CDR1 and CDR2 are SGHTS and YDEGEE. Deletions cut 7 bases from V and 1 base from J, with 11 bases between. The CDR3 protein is CASHREFQETQYF. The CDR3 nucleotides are TGTGCCAGCCACAGGGAGTTCCAAGAGACCCAGTACTTC.

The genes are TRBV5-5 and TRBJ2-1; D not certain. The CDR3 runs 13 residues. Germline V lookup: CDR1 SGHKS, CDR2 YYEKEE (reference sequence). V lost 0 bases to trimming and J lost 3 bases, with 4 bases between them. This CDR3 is CASSLDIYNEQFF. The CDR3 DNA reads TGTGCCAGCAGCTTGGACATCTACAATGAGCAGTTCTTC.

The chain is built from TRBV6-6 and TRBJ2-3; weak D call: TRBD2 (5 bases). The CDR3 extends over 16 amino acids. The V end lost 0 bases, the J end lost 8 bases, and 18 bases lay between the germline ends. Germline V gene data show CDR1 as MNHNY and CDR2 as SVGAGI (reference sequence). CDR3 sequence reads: CASSYSNFVGVGTQYF. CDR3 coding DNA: TGTGCCAGCAGTTACTCGAATTTCGTCGGGGTAGGTACGCAGTATTTT.

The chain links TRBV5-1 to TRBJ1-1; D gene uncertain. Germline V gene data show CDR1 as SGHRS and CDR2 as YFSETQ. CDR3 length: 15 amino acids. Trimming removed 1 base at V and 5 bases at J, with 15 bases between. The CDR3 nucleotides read TGCGCCAGCAGCTTGAGAGGAGGATCAGGAACTGAAGCTTTCTTT. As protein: CASSLRGGSGTEAFF. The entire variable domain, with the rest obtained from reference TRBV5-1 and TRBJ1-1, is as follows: KAGVTQTPRYLIKTRGQQVTLSCSPISGHRSVSWYQQTPGQGLQFLFEYFSETQRNKGNFPGRFSGRQFSNSRSEMNVSTLELGDSALYLCASSLRGGSGTEAFFGQGTRLTVV.